This T cell receptor (beta chain) was found in a study of blood T cell repertoires in COVID-19. Turning to the study itself: Some COVID-19 samples were acute and others convalescent; all came from the United States, Italy and Spain.

Using immunoSEQ multiplex PCR, the repertoire was profiled, and TCRdb retains in-frame clones only, with some absent. The sample holds 95,000 to 150,000 clones; 70% to 90% are singletons and the top ten take approximately 1.1%. The CDR3 has 13 amino acids. The ends were cut back, 8 bases at V and 1 base at J, with 10 bases in the middle. CDR1 and CDR2 (germline): MNHEY, SVGAGI. This receptor was taken from a woman aged 80 or over with acute or convalescent COVID-19. The chain joins TRBV6-5 to TRBJ2-3, with a weak D call TRBD1 (5 bases). The sequencing sample was made of peripheral blood. CDR3 DNA sequence: TGTGCCAGCGAGGACACCCGCACAGATACGCAGTATTTT. As protein: CASEDTRTDTQYF.